This T cell receptor (beta chain) was profiled in a study of CD8 T cells in Susac syndrome. An input of about 0.5 to 1 ug of RNA was subjected to reverse transcription using random hexamers. Across 54 Vbeta and 13 Jbeta, TCR beta CDR3 was amplified with immunoSEQ multiplex PCR. TCRdb reprocessed the immunoSEQ multiplex PCR reads with MiXCR, giving one entry per CDR3 protein. The table lists approximately 280,000 distinct CDR3 sequences, about 85% of them singletons. The CDR3 consists of 15 residues. The germline V gene encodes CDR1 SGHDT and CDR2 YYEEEE. V was trimmed by 4 bases and J by 6 bases, leaving 16 bases between them. In the multiple sclerosis control group, patients were treatment-naive and had stable or active relapsing-remitting disease. The CD8+ and CD4+ T cells were isolated magnetically using a negative isolation approach, whereas the TEMRA cells were enriched by FACS.

The origin of this receptor is a human donor with multiple sclerosis. The specimen sequenced was CD8+ T cells from PBMCs. This chain joins TRBV5-6 and TRBJ2-2, with D perhaps matching TRBD2 (6 bases). CDR3 region: CASSPRLVRAGELFF. The CDR3 DNA sequence: TGTGCCAGCAGCCCCCGACTAGTCCGAGCCGGGGAGCTGTTTTTT.